This T cell receptor beta chain was captured by sequencing in a study of beta chain features in type 1 diabetes. Isolated RNA was reverse transcribed in full, so expressed TCRB transcripts were sequenced. The repertoire was sequenced with immunoSEQ multiplex PCR; TCRdb's copy has only in-frame clones and lacks some. The sample carries hundreds of thousands of clones, about 15% recorded once. Only a few counts were recorded for this clone. Its antigen is still unknown. Whole-study findings and limits: More deletions and fewer insertions at VDJ junctions were found in patients with type 1 diabetes.

The CDR3 has 15 amino acids. The germline V and J ends were trimmed by 1 base and 10 bases, with 14 bases remaining between them. The V gene's germline CDR1 is SEHNR and CDR2 FQNEAQ (reference sequence). Input material: naive CD4+ T cells from blood. The origin of this receptor is a man younger than 45 in good health. This rearrangement joins TRBV7-9 to TRBJ1-6, with TRBD1 as a possible D gene (5 bases). This CDR3 is CASSLDTGPLSPLHF. The DNA of the CDR3 is TGTGCCAGCAGCTTAGATACGGGGCCCCTATCACCCCTCCACTTT.